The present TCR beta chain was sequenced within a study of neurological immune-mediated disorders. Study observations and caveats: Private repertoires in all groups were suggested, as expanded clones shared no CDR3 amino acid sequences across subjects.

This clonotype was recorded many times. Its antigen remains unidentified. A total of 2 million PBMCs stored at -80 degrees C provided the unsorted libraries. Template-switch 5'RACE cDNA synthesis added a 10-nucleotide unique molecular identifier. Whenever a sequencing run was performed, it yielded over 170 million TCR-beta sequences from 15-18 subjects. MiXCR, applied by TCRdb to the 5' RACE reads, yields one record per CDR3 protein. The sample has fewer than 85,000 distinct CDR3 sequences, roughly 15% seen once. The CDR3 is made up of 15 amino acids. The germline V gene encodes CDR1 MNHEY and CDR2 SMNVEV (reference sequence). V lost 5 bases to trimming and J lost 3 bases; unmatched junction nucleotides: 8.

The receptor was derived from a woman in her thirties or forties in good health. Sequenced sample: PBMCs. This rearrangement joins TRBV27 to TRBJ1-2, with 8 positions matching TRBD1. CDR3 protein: CASSLGDRPDYGYTF. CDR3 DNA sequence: TGTGCCAGCAGTCTCGGGGACAGGCCAGACTATGGCTACACCTTC.